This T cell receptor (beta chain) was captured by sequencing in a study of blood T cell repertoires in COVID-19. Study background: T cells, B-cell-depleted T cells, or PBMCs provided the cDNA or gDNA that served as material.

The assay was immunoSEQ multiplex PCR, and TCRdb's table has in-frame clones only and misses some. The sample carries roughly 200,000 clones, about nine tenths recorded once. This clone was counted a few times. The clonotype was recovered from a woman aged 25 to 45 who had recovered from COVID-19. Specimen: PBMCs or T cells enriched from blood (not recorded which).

Here the CDR3 DNA reads TGTGCCAGTAAGAGCGGGTTGAACACCGGGGAGCTGTTTTTT. Protein: CASKSGLNTGELFF. The chain employs TRBV19 and TRBJ2-2, with D possibly being TRBD2 (6 bases). V shed 7 bases and J shed 1 base, with 10 bases lying between them. Germline-derived CDR1 and CDR2 are LNHDA and SQIVND (reference sequence). CDR3 size: 14 residues.